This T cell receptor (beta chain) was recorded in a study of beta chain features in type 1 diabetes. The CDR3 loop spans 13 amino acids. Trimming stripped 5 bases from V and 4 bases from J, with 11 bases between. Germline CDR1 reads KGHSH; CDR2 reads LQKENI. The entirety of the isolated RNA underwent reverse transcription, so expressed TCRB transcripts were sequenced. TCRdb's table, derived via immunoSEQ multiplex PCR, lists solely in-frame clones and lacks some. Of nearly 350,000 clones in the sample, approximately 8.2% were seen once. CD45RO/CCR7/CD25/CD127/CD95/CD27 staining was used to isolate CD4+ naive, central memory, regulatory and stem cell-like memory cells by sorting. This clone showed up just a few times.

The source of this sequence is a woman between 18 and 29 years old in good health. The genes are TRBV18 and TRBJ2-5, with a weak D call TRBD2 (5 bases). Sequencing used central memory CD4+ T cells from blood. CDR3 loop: CASSSGVGETQYF. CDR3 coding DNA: TGTGCCAGCTCATCCGGGGTAGGAGAGACCCAGTACTTC.